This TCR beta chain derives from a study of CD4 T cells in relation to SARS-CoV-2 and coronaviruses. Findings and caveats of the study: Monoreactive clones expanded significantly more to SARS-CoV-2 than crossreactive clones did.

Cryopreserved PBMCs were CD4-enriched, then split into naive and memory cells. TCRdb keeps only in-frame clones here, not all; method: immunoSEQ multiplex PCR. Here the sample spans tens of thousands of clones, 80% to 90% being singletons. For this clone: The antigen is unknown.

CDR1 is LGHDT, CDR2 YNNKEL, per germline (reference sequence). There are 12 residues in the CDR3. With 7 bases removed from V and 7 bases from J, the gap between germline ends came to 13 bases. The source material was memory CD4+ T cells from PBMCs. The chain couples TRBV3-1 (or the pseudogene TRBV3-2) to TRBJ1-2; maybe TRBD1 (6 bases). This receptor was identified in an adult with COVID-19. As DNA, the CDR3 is TGTGCCAGCATTAACAGGGCCGGTGGCTACACCTTC. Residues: CASINRAGGYTF.